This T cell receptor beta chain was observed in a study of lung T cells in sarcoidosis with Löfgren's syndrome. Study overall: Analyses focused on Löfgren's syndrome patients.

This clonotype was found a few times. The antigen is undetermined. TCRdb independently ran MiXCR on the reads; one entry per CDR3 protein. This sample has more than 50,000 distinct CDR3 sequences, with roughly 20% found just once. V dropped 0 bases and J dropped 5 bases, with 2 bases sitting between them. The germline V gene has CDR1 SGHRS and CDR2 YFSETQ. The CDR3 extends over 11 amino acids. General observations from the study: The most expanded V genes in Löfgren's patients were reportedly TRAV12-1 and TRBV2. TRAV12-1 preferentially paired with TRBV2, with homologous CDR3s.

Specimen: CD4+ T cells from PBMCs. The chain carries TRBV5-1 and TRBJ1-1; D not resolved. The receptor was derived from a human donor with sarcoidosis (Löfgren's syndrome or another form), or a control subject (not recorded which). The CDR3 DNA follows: TGCGCCAGCAGCTTGGAAACTGAAGCTTTCTTT. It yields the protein CASSLETEAFF. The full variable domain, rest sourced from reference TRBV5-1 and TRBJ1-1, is KAGVTQTPRYLIKTRGQQVTLSCSPISGHRSVSWYQQTPGQGLQFLFEYFSETQRNKGNFPGRFSGRQFSNSRSEMNVSTLELGDSALYLCASSLETEAFFGQGTRLTVV.